The clone carrying this T cell receptor (beta chain) was seen just once. Generated by immunoSEQ multiplex PCR, the TCRdb table keeps only in-frame clones and is missing some. In the table there are about 2.3 million clones, over 85% of which are singletons. The source of the sample is a study of shared clonotypes between healthy human individuals. Germline V gene lookup returns CDR1 SGHAT and CDR2 FQNNGV. V was trimmed by 8 bases and J by 1 base, leaving 23 bases between them. There are 17 residues in the CDR3. The sequence derives from a man younger than 30 in good health. Some clones in this sample may be carry-over from other donors' samples. V gene TRBV11-2 combines with J gene TRBJ2-5, with D possibly matching TRBD1 (7 bases). What was sequenced was naive CD4+ T cells from PBMCs. The sample's subset: CD45RA+ positively selected. CDR3 sequence: CASRSQRTGLFQETQYF. The DNA for the CDR3 is TGTGCCAGCCGGTCCCAAAGGACAGGACTATTCCAAGAGACCCAGTACTTC.